The clone carrying this T cell receptor beta chain occurred once. This record comes from a study of blood T cell repertoires in COVID-19. Germline values: CDR1 SGHRS, CDR2 YFSETQ. After removal of 4 bases from V and 3 bases from J, the junction contained 10 bases not matched to a gene. This CDR3 is 17 amino acids long. Method: immunoSEQ multiplex PCR; TCRdb's copy keeps in-frame clones and lacks some. The data contain 120,000 or so clones, approximately 90% of them singletons. The specimen sequenced was peripheral blood. V gene TRBV5-1 combines with J gene TRBJ1-1; the match to TRBD1 covers 12 bases. The sequence was collected from a woman aged 50 to 65 with acute or convalescent COVID-19. This CDR3 is CASSPGGTGGQHTEAFF. In DNA, the CDR3 is TGCGCCAGCAGCCCCGGTGGGACAGGGGGCCAGCACACTGAAGCTTTCTTT.